This T cell receptor beta chain was documented in a study of blood T cells in healthy people across ages. Study conclusions and caveats: Long-lived donors carried more naive CD4+ cells and greater diversity than aged donors. Among T cells, TCR beta diversity per million cells dropped roughly linearly as age rose.

The V and J ends lost 3 bases and 5 bases, in that order; junction bases with no gene match: 12. The CDR3 is made up of 17 amino acids. It was around 9 milliliters of peripheral blood that were drawn from each donor. Samples had at least 6 million PBMCs isolated from them. Remarks on this clonotype: Its antigen is still unknown.

Alongside a J-beta primer mix, a sample-barcoded 5' primer served in a second PCR lasting roughly 7 to 11 cycles. From the 5' RACE reads, TCRdb called clonotypes with MiXCR, one entry per CDR3 protein. Here the sample spans 1.5 million to 2 million distinct CDR3 sequences, 28% being singletons. The rearrangement uses TRBV12-3 or TRBV12-4 and TRBJ2-2, with 7 nucleotides matching TRBD1. Specimen: blood. This sequence originates from a woman in her thirties in good health. CDR3 in amino acids: CASSLRRTGVITGELFF. CDR3 nucleotides: TGTGCCAGCAGTTTGCGCCGTACAGGGGTCATAACCGGGGAGCTGTTTTTT.